The table lists the clone carrying this T cell receptor beta chain with many counts. What it binds is unknown. TCR beta CDR3 regions were amplified from RNA transcripts. When the TCR CDR3 underwent first-round RT-PCR, the HTBI primer set was used. TCRdb reprocessed the multiplex PCR reads with MiXCR, giving one entry per CDR3 protein. Of a few hundred thousand distinct CDR3 sequences listed, around 17% are singletons. The data belong to a study of T cells in Graves' hyperthyroidism and ophthalmopathy. Study-level points and caveats: Ophthalmopathy onset followed model prediction by a median around 6.9 months.

Clinical symptoms, serum thyroxine, TRAb, thyroid ultrasound and orbital computed tomography established diagnosis. Sequencing was carried out using blood. The receptor comes from a woman in her 50s with Graves' hyperthyroidism.

CDR3 in DNA: TGTGCCAGCAGTTCCCCGCAGGGGACAAATCAGCCCCAGCATTTT. Its translation is CASSSPQGTNQPQHF. The chain is built from TRBV6-1 and TRBJ1-5; perhaps TRBD1 as D (6 bases). The V and J ends lost 5 bases and 4 bases respectively, with 15 bases between them. This CDR3 comprises 15 residues. From germline, CDR1 is MNHNS and CDR2 SASEGT.